This T cell receptor (beta chain) was found in a study of cytomegalovirus exposure and HLA in healthy donors. There are 14 residues in the CDR3. Trimming stripped 3 bases from V and 1 base from J, with 7 bases between. The germline gives CDR1 LGHNA, CDR2 YNFKEQ. The study, taken as a whole, reports: A list of approximately 160 TCR beta chains associated with cytomegalovirus was given.

As to this clone: Its antigen is unidentified.

Vbeta (60) and Jbeta (13) primers were used in the PCR. Clones were sequenced by immunoSEQ multiplex PCR, and TCRdb holds only the in-frame ones, with some missing. Of about 220,000 clones listed, more than 75% were seen once; the top ten hold 6%. J is TRBJ2-4 and V is TRBV4-2; D is uncertain. This TCR derives from a man aged 40-49 years in good health and CMV-seropositive. Material for sequencing was PBMCs. The CDR3 DNA reads TGTGCCAGCAGCCAGGTCGGGGCCAAAAACATTCAGTACTTC. Its translation is CASSQVGAKNIQYF.